A selection of T cell receptor beta chains follows, all from one sample in a study of beta chain features in type 1 diabetes. Measured with immunoSEQ multiplex PCR; TCRdb has only the in-frame clones, and not every one. This sample has roughly 130,000 clones; just over 9% occur once, and the top ten carry 0.6% to 0.85%. Sequenced: central memory CD4+ T cells from blood. The origin of the receptors is a young man in good health. CDR3s leave out the opening cysteine and the closing phenylalanine or tryptophan. The order of the fields is V gene, CDR3 protein.

>TRBV5-6
ASSLRRGNQPQH
>TRBV18
ASSALDSRTGELF
>TRBV28
ASSSQGAGYT
>TRBV27
ASSRPGTGMRTDTQY
>TRBV19
ASTSGGEPYGYT
>TRBV7-3
ASSSQVNNEQF
>TRBV20-1
SARQQGAPY
>TRBV4-3
ASSQDRHEKLF
>TRBV2
ASSLGLAISYEQY
>TRBV4-2
ASSQTSGGADYEQY
>TRBV6-5
ASSSKQVLPYNEQF
>TRBV5-4
ASSFTSGGNIQY
>TRBV11-2
ASSFRQASYEQY
>TRBV29-1
SVEGTSNNEQF
>TRBV6-5
ASSIPGEITEAF
>TRBV5-4
ASSQEWRANEKLF
>TRBV11-2
ASSPVVLAGSGNEQF
>TRBV6-1
ASSRDTSGDYGYT
>TRBV6-1
ASSEPFREV
>TRBV5-6
ASSLLNRRRVGNEQF
>TRBV9
ASRRAGGTGELF
>TRBV9
ASSDIRGPTYEQY
>TRBV18
ASSPRQGLGVNSPLH
>TRBV7-2
ASSSGLAYPDTQY
>TRBV7-9
ASSLALAGYNEQF
>TRBV2
ASSEFIAGVSYNSPLH
>TRBV6-1
ASRTRVGETQY
>TRBV7-2
ASSLALGAGETQY
>TRBV18
ASSPSAGDSYNSPLH
>TRBV5-1
ASTPGGKETQY
>TRBV7-2
ASRAGGNTGELF
>TRBV19
ASSSGTVLHSPLH
>TRBV27
ASSSYINTDTQY
>TRBV5-1
ASSTQGGEQY
>TRBV7-2
ASAGDSNSHEQY
>TRBV7-2
ASSPRFVQETQY
>TRBV19
ASRRTGANYGYT
>TRBV7-6
ASSLQGTSPLH
>TRBV7-9
ASSPTTGAPNYGYT
>TRBV25-1
ASATSGGATGELF
>TRBV4-2
ASSSQNTGELF
>TRBV16
ASSLLGGNTEAF
>TRBV7-3
ASSFRAGSTDTQY
>TRBV5-1
ASSFLAGTNTDTQY
>TRBV2
ASNLGTGLEKLF
>TRBV7-2
ASSPRTGVTVNNEQF
>TRBV5-6
ASSTELLAGVSETQY